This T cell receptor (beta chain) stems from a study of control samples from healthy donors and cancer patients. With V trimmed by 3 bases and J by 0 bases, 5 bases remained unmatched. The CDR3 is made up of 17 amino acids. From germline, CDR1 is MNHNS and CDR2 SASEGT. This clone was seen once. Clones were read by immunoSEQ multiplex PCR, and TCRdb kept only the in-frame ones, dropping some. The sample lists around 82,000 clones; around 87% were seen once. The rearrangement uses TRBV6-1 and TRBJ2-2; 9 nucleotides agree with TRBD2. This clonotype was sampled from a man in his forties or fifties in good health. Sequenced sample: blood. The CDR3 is CASSDQGLASNTGELFF. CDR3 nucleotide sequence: TGTGCCAGCAGTGATCAGGGACTAGCTTCGAACACCGGGGAGCTGTTTTTT.